This TCR beta chain derives from a study of blood T cell repertoires in COVID-19. Study-wide background: PBMCs, B-cell-depleted T cells, or T cells were the source of the cDNA or gDNA that made up the material.

The CDR3 has 12 residues. V lost 0 bases and J 6 bases, leaving 5 bases between the germline ends. Germline-derived CDR1 and CDR2 are SGHRS and YFSETQ. Individuals aged 18 to 89 years were recruited from about two dozen US areas. Allocation to cohorts depended on clinical history reported by the participants. Resolution of symptoms, clearance, or two negative PCRs was present in recovered Cohort 3 donors. Profiling relied on immunoSEQ multiplex PCR, and the TCRdb table lists in-frame clones only, not all of them. The sample records around 250,000 clones, around 81% being singletons. This chain links TRBV5-1 with TRBJ2-3; unclear D gene. This clonotype was obtained from a man aged 45-65 years who had recovered from COVID-19. Sequenced sample: PBMCs or T cells enriched from blood (not recorded which). DNA of the CDR3: TGCGCCAGCAGCTTGGTTCGGGATACGCAGTATTTT. It codes for CASSLVRDTQYF.